The rows below give T cell receptor beta chains drawn from one sample of a study of T cell clusters in autoimmune cytopenias. TCRdb reprocessed the multiplex PCR reads and stores each CDR3 protein as one record, lacking DNA. Recorded for this sample: approximately 1,100 distinct CDR3 sequences. Material for sequencing was peripheral blood. The receptors were sampled from a human donor with an autoimmune cytopenia or autoimmune hepatitis (not recorded which). Both conserved end residues are part of each CDR3. Where a row states a size, it is once, few, many or the class of an expanded clone; other rows omit it.

. TRBJ2-2 TRBV29-1 CSVVWGNTGELFF
large TRBJ2-5 TRBV15 CATSRAVTQETQYF
medium-sized TRBJ1-5 TRBV20-1 CSAPTGGGQPQHF
. TRBJ2-2 TRBV19 CASSITSGGNTGELFF
. TRBJ1-1 TRBV7-2 CASSLIENTEAFF
. TRBJ2-1 TRBV19 CASSISHGSYNEQFF
medium-sized TRBJ2-7 TRBV12-3/TRBV12-4 CASSLRWGLPSSYEQYF
large TRBJ2-2 TRBV6-5 CASSPLGTEQQELFF
. TRBJ1-4 TRBV30 CAWSPPTGPTTNEKLFF
. TRBJ2-3 TRBV12-3/TRBV12-4 CASRRTGVIDTQYF
large TRBJ1-1 TRBV6-5 CASSYGGRDTEAFF
large TRBJ2-1 TRBV19 CASSQTSGDYNEQFF
large TRBJ2-7 TRBV6-1 CASSVDYRGLAPNEQYF
medium-sized TRBJ1-1 TRBV18 CASSPRENTEAFF
. TRBJ2-5 TRBV19 CASSIRTSGSRAQETQYF
. TRBJ1-1 TRBV9 CASSVGGVIGIGTEAFF
medium-sized TRBJ1-3 TRBV5-1 CASTTTPGDGNTIYF
medium-sized TRBJ2-5 TRBV19 CASSLTGTDQETQYF
large TRBJ1-1 TRBV29-1 CSVGASGGWTEAFF
medium-sized TRBJ1-1 TRBV12-3/TRBV12-4 CASSLGQGILLDTEAFF
. TRBJ1-1 TRBV6-2/TRBV6-3 CASSWRTPNTEAFF
. TRBJ2-1 TRBV5-1 CASSSPRTEQFF
medium-sized TRBJ2-3 TRBV5-1 CASSLLAGDTDTQYF
. TRBJ2-2 TRBV6-2/TRBV6-3 CASAALGLNTGELFF
. TRBJ1-1 TRBV29-1 CSVVRGDTEAFF
. TRBJ2-7 TRBV6-1 CASSSRDRGYEQYF
large TRBJ1-3 TRBV6-5 CASRASWGAGNTIYF
medium-sized TRBJ2-1 TRBV12-3/TRBV12-4 CASSQGRGGSYNEQFF
. TRBJ1-1 TRBV5-1 CASSSGPSEAFF
. TRBJ2-7 TRBV6-5 CASSEVWAGPGREQYF
medium-sized TRBJ2-7 TRBV20-1 CSASSAGIIYEQYF
large TRBJ1-2 TRBV6-5 CASRRLGGDGYGYTF